The rows below give T cell receptor beta chains drawn from one sample of a study of T cell responses to AZD1222 COVID-19 vaccine. Method: immunoSEQ multiplex PCR; TCRdb's copy keeps in-frame clones and lacks some. The sample has approximately 64,000 clones, about 90% seen once; the top ten hold approximately 6%. Sequences were derived from peripheral blood, sampled 28 days after the second dose of the MenACWY control vaccine. These receptors all come from an adult who received the MenACWY meningococcal vaccine as a control. Each CDR3 is given with its conserved first and last residue. The D gene is left open where the match is weak. Clone size appears in some rows only: once, few, many, or a class for an expanded clone.

>.|15|TRBV7-2|TRBJ2-1|.
CASSSGGARENEQFF
TGTGCCAGCAGCTCTGGGGGAGCGCGGGAAAATGAGCAGTTCTTC
>.|14|TRBV7-8|TRBJ1-1|.
CASSSVSVDVEAFF
TGTGCCAGCAGCTCAGTCTCCGTAGACGTTGAAGCTTTCTTT
>TRBD2|14|TRBV15|TRBJ2-6|.
CATSREREANVLTF
TGTGCCACCAGCAGGGAGCGGGAGGCCAACGTCCTGACTTTC
>.|13|TRBV10-3|TRBJ2-7|.
CASARGVGDEQYF
TGTGCCAGCGCCCGAGGGGTGGGGGACGAGCAGTACTTC
>TRBD1|14|TRBV7-9|TRBJ1-5|.
CASSSTGGSQPQHF
TGTGCCAGCAGCTCGACAGGGGGCAGCCAGCCCCAGCATTTT
>.|13|TRBV9|TRBJ2-1|.
CASSVGSYNEQFF
TGTGCCAGCAGCGTAGGCTCTTACAATGAGCAGTTCTTC
>.|12|TRBV24-1|TRBJ2-1|.
CATSGQANEQFF
TGTGCCACCAGTGGACAGGCCAATGAGCAGTTCTTC
>.|13|TRBV18|TRBJ1-1|.
CASSPTENTEAFF
TGTGCCAGCTCACCAACAGAGAACACTGAAGCTTTCTTT
>TRBD2|13|TRBV2|TRBJ2-3|.
CASREDSGGTQYF
TGTGCCAGCAGGGAGGATTCGGGAGGTACGCAGTATTTT
>.|16|TRBV21-1|TRBJ2-1|.
CASSKDLGTTYNEQFF
TGTGCCAGCAGCAAAGACTTGGGGACTACGTACAATGAGCAGTTCTTC
>.|11|TRBV7-9|TRBJ1-4|.
CASSLYEKLFF
TGTGCCAGCAGCTTGTACGAAAAACTGTTTTTT
>TRBD2|13|TRBV29-1|TRBJ2-7|.
CSVAGGSYYEQYF
TGCAGCGTTGCGGGCGGGAGCTACTACGAGCAGTACTTC
>TRBD1|14|TRBV28|TRBJ1-5|.
CASSSGQGNQPQHF
TGTGCCAGCAGTTCGGGACAGGGAAATCAGCCCCAGCATTTT
>.|12|TRBV10-2|TRBJ1-5|.
CASSDGYQPQHF
TGCGCCAGCAGTGATGGGTATCAGCCCCAGCATTTT
>.|13|TRBV19|TRBJ2-7|.
CASSSGGEGEQYF
TGTGCCAGTAGTAGTGGGGGTGAAGGCGAGCAGTACTTC
>TRBD2|15|TRBV10-1|TRBJ2-3|.
CASSEGRGEVDTQYF
TGCGCCAGCAGTGAAGGACGGGGGGAGGTAGATACGCAGTATTTT
>.|16|TRBV7-9|TRBJ1-2|few
CASSLDGGTYRGGYTF
TGTGCCAGCAGCTTGGATGGGGGCACTTACCGGGGTGGCTACACCTTC
>.|13|TRBV7-9|TRBJ1-1|once
CASSFRGNTEAFF
TGTGCCAGCAGCTTCAGGGGGAACACTGAAGCTTTCTTT
>.|11|TRBV19|TRBJ2-7|few
CASSNWMSSDF
TGTGCCAGTAGTAATTGGATGAGCTCGGACTTC
>.|13|TRBV5-1|TRBJ2-3|.
CASSSPGADTQYF
TGCGCCAGCAGCTCTCCTGGGGCAGATACGCAGTATTTT
>.|12|TRBV25-1|TRBJ1-2|.
CASSEMGRGYTF
TGTGCCAGCAGTGAAATGGGGCGCGGCTACACCTTC
>.|13|TRBV4-3|TRBJ1-2|once
CASSQWAQDGYTF
TGCGCCAGCAGCCAATGGGCGCAGGATGGCTACACCTTC
>TRBD1|15|TRBV5-6|TRBJ2-7|.
CASSLLQGADYEQYF
TGTGCCAGCAGCTTGCTCCAGGGGGCGGATTACGAGCAGTACTTC
>.|15|TRBV27|TRBJ2-5|.
CASSYSAGLSETQYF
TGTGCCAGCAGTTACTCCGCGGGTTTATCGGAGACCCAGTACTTC
>TRBD1|15|TRBV11-2|TRBJ1-3|.
CASSFGTGGGNTIYF
TGTGCCAGCAGCTTCGGGACAGGGGGTGGAAACACCATATATTTT
>.|14|TRBV6-5|TRBJ1-2|once
CASSTSQGTYGYTF
TGTGCCAGCAGCACATCCCAGGGGACCTATGGCTACACCTTC
>.|12|TRBV6-5|TRBJ2-7|.
CASSPGPYEQYF
TGTGCCAGCAGTCCCGGACCCTACGAGCAGTACTTC
>.|12|TRBV19|TRBJ2-2|.
CASSMRAGELFF
TGTGCCAGTAGTATGAGGGCGGGGGAGCTGTTTTTT
>.|14|TRBV20-1|TRBJ2-7|.
CSASSVPSSYEQYF
TGCAGTGCTAGTTCCGTACCTTCCTCCTACGAGCAGTACTTC
>TRBD1|15|TRBV7-6|TRBJ1-5|.
CASSLNTGANQPQHF
TGTGCCAGCAGCTTAAATACAGGGGCGAATCAGCCCCAGCATTTT
>.|13|TRBV4-3|TRBJ1-1|.
CASSQESRSEAFF
TGCGCCAGCAGCCAAGAATCCCGTTCTGAAGCTTTCTTT
>.|13|TRBV18|TRBJ1-1|.
CASSRKRDTEAFF
TGTGCCAGCTCACGGAAGCGGGACACTGAAGCTTTCTTT
>.|15|TRBV19|TRBJ1-5|.
CASSISGIGNQPQHF
TGTGCCAGTAGTATCTCGGGGATTGGCAATCAGCCCCAGCATTTT
>.|16|TRBV7-2|TRBJ1-1|.
CASSPGTALTPGRAFF
TGTGCCAGCAGCCCCGGGACCGCGTTGACGCCCGGACGGGCTTTCTTT
>.|13|TRBV12-3/TRBV12-4|TRBJ1-2|.
CASSYLPDYGYTF
TGTGCCAGCAGTTACCTCCCAGACTATGGCTACACCTTC
>TRBD2|17|TRBV29-1|TRBJ2-7|.
CSVVLTSGGTWNYEQYF
TGCAGCGTTGTATTGACTAGCGGGGGAACTTGGAACTACGAGCAGTACTTC
>TRBD1|17|TRBV3-1/TRBV3-2|TRBJ1-6|once
CASSQTSGTDYNSPLHF
TGTGCCAGCAGCCAAACGTCCGGGACAGATTATAATTCACCCCTCCACTTT
>.|15|TRBV7-9|TRBJ1-6|.
CASSLYRERGSPLHF
TGTGCCAGCAGCTTGTACCGGGAAAGAGGGTCACCCCTCCACTTT
>.|12|TRBV30|TRBJ2-1|.
CAWSVNGHEQFF
TGTGCCTGGAGTGTAAACGGGCATGAGCAGTTCTTC
>.|12|TRBV28|TRBJ1-5|.
CASSLLGKPQHF
TGTGCCAGCAGTTTATTGGGCAAGCCCCAGCATTTT
>.|13|TRBV29-1|TRBJ1-4|.
CSVREATNEKLFF
TGCAGCGTGAGGGAAGCAACTAATGAAAAACTGTTTTTT
>TRBD2|14|TRBV30|TRBJ2-5|.
CAWRPVGREGSKYF
TGTGCCTGGAGACCCGTAGGGCGGGAGGGTTCGAAGTACTTC
>TRBD2|16|TRBV4-1|TRBJ2-7|.
CASSPRGSSGAYEQYF
TGCGCCAGCAGCCCCCGCGGATCTAGCGGGGCCTACGAGCAGTACTTC
>.|14|TRBV5-1|TRBJ1-1|once
CASSLGGASTEAFF
TGCGCCAGCAGCTTGGGAGGTGCAAGCACTGAAGCTTTCTTT
>TRBD1|17|TRBV30|TRBJ1-2|.
CAWALDWTGTFDYGYTF
TGTGCCTGGGCCCTGGACTGGACAGGGACCTTCGACTATGGCTACACCTTC
>.|13|TRBV18|TRBJ2-3|.
CASSPTKADTQYF
TGTGCCAGCTCACCCACCAAGGCAGATACGCAGTATTTT
>.|15|TRBV2|TRBJ1-5|.
CASSIQGFGLQPQHF
TGTGCCAGCAGTATACAGGGTTTCGGTCTACAGCCCCAGCATTTT
>.|11|TRBV27|TRBJ2-3|.
CASRVTDTQYF
TGTGCCAGCCGCGTCACAGATACGCAGTATTTT
>TRBD2|13|TRBV7-9|TRBJ2-7|.
CATRGLAGDEQYF
TGTGCCACCCGAGGACTAGCGGGCGACGAGCAGTACTTC
>.|15|TRBV5-1|TRBJ2-5|few
CASSRDGTGKETQYF
TGCGCCAGCAGCAGAGACGGGACCGGGAAAGAGACCCAGTACTTC
>.|11|TRBV29-1|TRBJ2-5|.
CSASLGETQYF
TGCAGCGCCTCACTGGGAGAGACCCAGTACTTC
>.|17|TRBV21-1|TRBJ2-3|.
CASSNSTSGNTTDTQYF
TGTGCCAGCAGCAACTCGACTAGCGGGAACACCACAGATACGCAGTATTTT
>.|13|TRBV11-2|TRBJ2-3|once
CASSPMGPGSQYF
TGTGCCAGCAGCCCGATGGGTCCCGGGTCGCAGTATTTT
>TRBD2|16|TRBV11-2|TRBJ2-3|.
CASRLEGLADTDTQYF
TGTGCCAGCAGACTCGAGGGACTAGCGGACACAGATACGCAGTATTTT